This T cell receptor (beta chain) emerged from a study of blood T cells in healthy people across ages. Of note for this clonotype: What it recognizes is unknown.

Drawn from each donor were roughly 10 milliliters of peripheral blood. Total RNA amounts of at least 6 micrograms were extracted per sample. For the second PCR, which ran for 7 to 11 cycles, a sample-barcoded 5' primer and a J-beta primer mix were used. TCRdb re-analysed the 5' RACE reads in MiXCR, keeping a single row per CDR3 protein. Among roughly 800,000 distinct CDR3 sequences listed, 58% were seen once. The CDR3 is 16 residues long. The germline CDR1 and CDR2 sequences are SGHTA and FQGNSA. The junction had 16 bases not matched to a gene; V was cut back by 7 bases and J by 5 bases. Findings and caveats of the study: Roughly linearly, TCR beta diversity per million T cells fell as age increased.

This sequence was found in a man aged 30 to 39 in good health. Sequencing input: blood. The chain recombines TRBV7-2 with TRBJ1-2; 7 nucleotides match TRBD1. CDR3 protein: CASTPQTGTVNYGYTF. As DNA, the CDR3 is TGTGCCAGCACTCCGCAAACCGGGACAGTAAATTATGGCTACACCTTC. The entire variable domain, with the rest obtained from reference TRBV7-2 and TRBJ1-2, is as follows: GAGVSQSPSNKVTEKGKDVELRCDPISGHTALYWYRQSLGQGLEFLIYFQGNSAPDKSGLPSDRFSAERTGGSVSTLTIQRTQQEDSAVYLCASTPQTGTVNYGYTFGSGTRLTVV.